This T cell receptor (beta chain) appears in the sequencing data of a study of blood T cell repertoires in COVID-19. About the research overall: Acute and convalescent COVID-19 specimens originated in the United States, Italy and Spain.

Some clones are missing from TCRdb's copy, which holds only in-frame ones; the method was immunoSEQ multiplex PCR. The sample lists approximately 450,000 clones; 70% to 90% were seen once. V gave up 2 bases and J gave up 10 bases, with 14 bases separating them. CDR1 and CDR2 from the germline V gene are SGHVS and FQNEAQ. The CDR3 runs to 14 residues. Participant ages covered roughly 18 to 89 years across about two dozen US areas. V is TRBV7-8 and J is TRBJ1-4, with D possibly TRBD1 on 5 matching bases. The sequence came from a woman under 30 with acute COVID-19. The sequencing sample was made of PBMCs or T cells enriched from blood (not recorded which). CDR3 protein: CASSLWGREGKLFF. The CDR3 coding sequence is TGTGCCAGCAGCTTATGGGGCAGGGAGGGAAAACTGTTTTTT.